These T cell receptor beta chains were read from a single sample in a study of shared clonotypes between healthy human individuals. Clones were read by immunoSEQ multiplex PCR, and TCRdb kept only the in-frame ones, dropping some. This sample yields about 2.4 million clones, of which approximately 94% are seen a single time; over 0.12% belongs to the top ten. Sample: naive CD4+ T cells sorted from blood. All receptors derive from a man aged 18 to 29 in good health. CDR3s include the opening cysteine and the closing phenylalanine or tryptophan. A D gene is named only where the DNA matches it firmly. Not all rows give a size; the values are once, few, many and, for expanded clones, a class.

J | D | V | size | DNA | CDR3
TRBJ1-1 | . | TRBV7-9 | few | TGTGCCAGCATCCAATCCGGACAGTGGGGTACTGAAGCTTTCTTT | CASIQSGQWGTEAFF
TRBJ2-7 | TRBD2 | TRBV9 | . | TGTGCCAGCAGCGTACCAGACCGGACTAGCAGGGCTTACGAGCAGTACTTC | CASSVPDRTSRAYEQYF
TRBJ2-5 | TRBD2 | TRBV5-4 | . | TGTGCCAGCAGCTTGATCACTAGCGGGGGAGATGAGCAGTACTTC | CASSLITSGGDEQYF
TRBJ1-5 | . | TRBV5-1 | . | TGCGCCAGCAGCCCAGGGGAGAGCAATCAGCCCCAGCATTTT | CASSPGESNQPQHF
TRBJ1-4 | . | TRBV19 | . | TGTGCCAGTAGCCTCCCAGGGACAAGGAGTGAAAAACTGTTTTTT | CASSLPGTRSEKLFF
TRBJ2-3 | TRBD2 | TRBV9 | . | TGTGCCAGCAGCGTAGCTGGGGCTAGCGGCCCCACAGATACGCAGTATTTT | CASSVAGASGPTDTQYF
TRBJ2-7 | TRBD1 | TRBV28 | . | TGTGCCAGCACCTCCCCCGGGACAGAAGGCTACGAGCAGTACTTC | CASTSPGTEGYEQYF
TRBJ1-2 | . | TRBV19 | . | TGTGCCAGTAGTATAACGAACTATGGCTACACCTTC | CASSITNYGYTF
TRBJ2-3 | . | TRBV10-3 | . | TGTGCCATCAGTGAGTCGACTCGGAGTAGTCGAGATACGCAGTATTTT | CAISESTRSSRDTQYF
TRBJ2-1 | TRBD2 | TRBV10-3 | . | TGTGCCATCAGCCAGACTAGCGGGGGCTACAATGAGCAGTTCTTC | CAISQTSGGYNEQFF
TRBJ2-1 | . | TRBV7-2 | . | TGTGCCAGCAGCGGCGGGATTTACAATGAGCAGTTCTTC | CASSGGIYNEQFF
TRBJ1-2 | . | TRBV19 | . | TGTGCCAGTAGCACTGGCGGAAGGGTAAATTATGGCTACACCTTC | CASSTGGRVNYGYTF
TRBJ2-6 | TRBD1 | TRBV15 | . | TGTGCCACCAGCAGAAGGGACAGGGGTTCTGGGGCCAACGTCCTGACTTTC | CATSRRDRGSGANVLTF
TRBJ2-3 | TRBD1 | TRBV5-1 | . | TGCGCCAGCAGCTTGGGACAGGGTGCGGGCACAGATACGCAGTATTTT | CASSLGQGAGTDTQYF
TRBJ1-3 | . | TRBV5-1 | once | TGCGCCAGCAGCTTGGATCTCAGCTCTGGAAACACCATATATTTT | CASSLDLSSGNTIYF
TRBJ1-5 | TRBD1 | TRBV7-6 | . | TGTGCCAGCAGCTTAGCGGGGACAGGGCATCAGCCCCAGCATTTT | CASSLAGTGHQPQHF
TRBJ2-5 | TRBD2 | TRBV19 | . | TGTGCCAGTAGTCCCCTTTCGGGGGGGGTAGAGACCCAGTACTTC | CASSPLSGGVETQYF
TRBJ2-7 | . | TRBV19 | . | TGTGCCACCCAGCCGAGCGGCCCCGCCTACGAGCAGTACTTC | CATQPSGPAYEQYF
TRBJ2-1 | . | TRBV7-7 | . | TGTGCTAGCAGCTTAACCATGGTGAATGAGCAGTTCTTC | CASSLTMVNEQFF
TRBJ1-1 | TRBD1 | TRBV7-9 | . | TGTGCCAGCAGCTCTCGGGACAGGGTAGACACTGAAGCTTTCTTT | CASSSRDRVDTEAFF
TRBJ1-4 | TRBD1 | TRBV7-9 | . | TGTGCCAGCAGCTACGGACAGGGCGGTGGCGAAAAACTGTTTTTT | CASSYGQGGGEKLFF
TRBJ2-5 | TRBD1 | TRBV25-1 | . | TGTGCCAGCAGTGGCTTCGGGACAGGGGGCGAGACCCAGTACTTC | CASSGFGTGGETQYF
TRBJ2-1 | . | TRBV14 | . | TGTGCCAGCAGCCAAGAGCGACATAATGAGCAGTTCTTC | CASSQERHNEQFF
TRBJ1-2 | . | TRBV5-4 | . | TGTGCCAGCAGCTTGGGAGCTAGCTATGGCTACACCTTC | CASSLGASYGYTF